This TCR beta chain was identified during a study of T cell repertoires in cytomegalovirus infection. Study at large: Indicated by public TCR beta signatures were CMV infection and matching HLA type.

TCRdb processed the reads anew with MiXCR; each CDR3 protein has one entry. Here the sample spans fewer than 400,000 distinct CDR3 sequences, 15% to 20% being singletons. The germline V gene encodes CDR1 DFQATT and CDR2 SNEGSKA (reference sequence). The V segment lost 0 bases and the J segment 0 bases; nucleotides outside the gene matches: 10. This CDR3 comprises 18 residues. The receptor comes from a human donor in good health (CMV status not recorded). Some clones in this sample may be carry-over from other donors' samples. Sequencing input: PBMCs. This rearrangement joins TRBV20-1 to TRBJ1-5, with TRBD1 matching over 8 bases. The CDR3 reads CSARDRWGTGDSNQPQHF. The CDR3 coding sequence is TGCAGTGCTAGAGATCGGTGGGGGACAGGAGATAGCAATCAGCCCCAGCATTTT.